The entry that follows covers one TCR beta chain sequence. This specimen belongs to a study of control samples from healthy donors and cancer patients. Method: immunoSEQ multiplex PCR; TCRdb's copy keeps in-frame clones and lacks some. This table holds 150,000 or so clones, about 95% found once. The specimen sequenced was PBMCs. The sequence derives from a man in his fifties or sixties with colorectal cancer.

The CDR3 loop is CASPGQSYEQYF. In nucleotides, the CDR3 is TGTGCCAGCCCGGGACAGTCCTACGAGCAGTACTTC. V usage is TRBV6-5 and J usage is TRBJ2-7, with 7 positions matching TRBD1. Per the germline V gene, CDR1 is MNHEY and CDR2 is SVGAGI. V dropped 8 bases and J dropped 1; count of bases not matched to a gene: 2. The CDR3 is made up of 12 amino acids.